Given below is one T cell receptor beta chain in context. Its antigen is unidentified. The CDR3 consists of 15 residues. Germline CDR1 is SGHAT and CDR2 is FQNNGV. Trimming took off 3 bases at V and 2 bases at J, with 12 bases between the two ends. This entry is derived from a study of T cells after yellow fever vaccination. Template switching by 5'RACE produced TCR cDNA, adding a universal primer site and UMIs. Each CDR3 protein is one row after TCRdb ran MiXCR on the 5' RACE reads. The sample holds hundreds of thousands of distinct CDR3 sequences, 9.5% to 13% seen once. General observations from the study: Weaker overall was a secondary response that nonetheless peaked faster, on day 5 versus 15. Only a minor proportion of clonotypes was detected across both CD4 and CD8 compartments. The presence of abundant clonotypes contaminating from the bulk population was possible in FACS-sorted repertoires.

Source: PBMCs, taken on the day of the first yellow fever vaccination. This sequence was found in a man between 18 and 35 years old who received the YFV17D yellow fever vaccine. This chain links TRBV11-2 with TRBJ2-3; D call uncertain. The CDR3 nucleotides read TGTGCCAGCAGCTTGCGCGAGCCGCTCACAGATACGCAGTATTTT. Amino acids: CASSLREPLTDTQYF.